This TCR beta chain was captured in a study of cytomegalovirus exposure and HLA in healthy donors. Study context: The use of the same platform for the 90 to 150 validation repertoires and the 666 first-cohort repertoires was reported by a later analysis.

Of note for this clone: Its antigen is still unknown.

Findings and limits, study-wide: In the roughly 120 validation repertoires, 85% to 95% of cluster scores exceeded 0, per a later analysis. Most TCR sequences proved rare, with some public TCRs found in many donors. In vitro checks showed that three CMV-associated chains really do target CMV antigens.

The ends lost 5 bases at V and 2 bases at J; junction bases unmatched: 9. The CDR3 extends over 15 amino acids. Germline V gene lookup returns CDR1 MNHNS and CDR2 SASEGT. The method was immunoSEQ multiplex PCR; TCRdb's version includes in-frame clones alone and lacks a portion of them. The sample lists 150,000 to 200,000 clones; over 65% were seen once. The origin of this receptor is a man in his late teens or twenties in good health and CMV-seropositive. The source material was PBMCs. The rearrangement joins TRBV6-1 to TRBJ2-7; 7 bases align to TRBD2. CDR3 DNA sequence: TGTGCCAGCAGTCCCCTAGCGGTTCGGGCCTACGAGCAGTACTTC. Translating gives CASSPLAVRAYEQYF.